Following are 28 T cell receptor beta chains from one sample sequenced in a study of cytomegalovirus exposure and HLA in healthy donors (dated by TCRdb to 2015 to 2018). Library method: the immunoSEQ multiplex PCR assay. For the multiplex PCR, a mixture combining 60 forward primers for TCR Vbeta segments and 13 reverse primers for TCR Jbeta segments was used. Not all clones reach the TCRdb copy of this immuneACCESS table, which keeps in-frame sequences only. Checked studies attribute under half of the gap to unresolved V genes and leave the rest unexplained. The sample table shows around 76,000 clones, and approximately 70% are seen once. Of the sample, around 9.7% falls within the top ten clones. Input material: PBMCs. The receptors here all came from a woman in her 50s in good health and CMV-seropositive.

As DNA, the CDR3 is TGCGCCAGCAGCTCTGGGAGCTCTGGAAACACCATATATTTT. This codes for CASSSGSSGNTIYF. The V and J genes are TRBV4-3 and TRBJ1-3; D is unresolved. Per germline, CDR1 LGHNA and CDR2 YSLEER. The CDR3 consists of 14 residues. V dropped 5 bases and J dropped 0 bases, with 8 bases sitting between them.

This clone was counted between two and nine times. The J gene is TRBJ2-3, the V gene TRBV6-4; TRBD1 might be the D (5 bases). Per germline, CDR1 MRHNA and CDR2 SNTAGT. The CDR3 consists of 15 residues. V was clipped by 3 bases and J by 5 bases, with 15 bases between them. The CDR3 sequence is CASSERGLEGDTQYF. CDR3 DNA: TGTGCCAGCAGTGAAAGGGGATTAGAAGGAGATACGCAGTATTTT.

The chain links TRBV19 to TRBJ1-2, with no clear D. Trimming stripped 2 bases from V and 5 bases from J, with 6 bases between. The germline V gene encodes CDR1 LNHDA and CDR2 SQIVND (reference sequence). The CDR3 is made up of 12 amino acids. Here the CDR3 DNA reads TGTGCCAGTAGTATAATGGAGTATGGCTACACCTTC. Its protein is CASSIMEYGYTF.

The rearrangement uses TRBV18 and TRBJ1-1; D gene ambiguous. Looked up from germline, CDR1 is KGHSH and CDR2 is LQKENI. V shed 3 bases and J shed 1 base, with 9 bases lying between them. CDR3 length equals 14 residues. This CDR3 is CASSPSTANTEAFF. The CDR3 nucleotides read TGTGCCAGCTCACCGAGCACAGCGAACACTGAAGCTTTCTTT.

The chain links TRBV27 to TRBJ1-2, with D unresolved. CDR3 length equals 14 residues. Germline V CDR1 and CDR2: MNHEY, SMNVEV (reference sequence). The V end was cut by 7 bases, the J end by 7 bases, with 19 bases between. This CDR3 reads CASTTRLGEGGYTF. DNA of the CDR3: TGTGCCAGCACCACCCGACTCGGCGAGGGTGGCTACACCTTC.

The chain has TRBV5-1 and TRBJ2-5, with D perhaps matching TRBD1 (5 bases). The V and J ends lost 0 bases and 1 base respectively, with 7 bases between them. The CDR3 runs 14 residues. Looked up from germline, CDR1 is SGHRS and CDR2 is YFSETQ. CDR3 in amino acids: CASSLEGAQETQYF. Here the CDR3 DNA reads TGCGCCAGCAGCTTGGAAGGGGCCCAAGAGACCCAGTACTTC.

In regard to this clone: Other DNA sequences in the same sample also yield this CDR3. The DNA for the CDR3 is TGTGCCAGCAGCGTAGCTACAGGGTATGGCTACACCTTC. This sequence encodes CASSVATGYGYTF. V usage is TRBV9 and J usage is TRBJ1-2; tentative D call: TRBD1 (6 bases). The CDR3 is 13 amino acids. Germline CDR1 is SGDLS and CDR2 is YYNGEE. The V gene lost 0 bases and the J gene lost 5 bases, with 8 bases spanning the gap.

The rearrangement links TRBV4-3 to TRBJ2-7; possibly TRBD2 for D (6 bases). The CDR3 consists of 16 residues. Trimming stripped 0 bases from V and 1 base from J, with 13 bases between. The germline gives CDR1 LGHNA, CDR2 YSLEER. This CDR3 reads CASSQDWGDRSYEQYF. The CDR3 coding sequence is TGCGCCAGCAGCCAAGATTGGGGGGATAGGTCCTACGAGCAGTACTTC.

This clone was seen more than once but under ten times. The chain employs TRBV5-4 and TRBJ2-5, with 7 bases fitting TRBD1. The CDR3 covers 16 residues. From germline, CDR1 is SGHNT and CDR2 YYREEE (reference sequence). V dropped 4 bases and J dropped 0; count of bases not matched to a gene: 9. The CDR3 coding sequence is TGTGCCAGCAGCCTCCACCGGGACAGCTACCAAGAGACCCAGTACTTC. Translation gives CASSLHRDSYQETQYF.

CDR3 nucleotide sequence: TGTGCCATCACCGCTACGGGACAGGGTAACTATGGCTACACCTTC. Its protein product is CAITATGQGNYGYTF. The V and J genes are TRBV10-3 and TRBJ1-2; 9 positions agree with TRBD1. From germline, CDR1 is ENHRY and CDR2 SYGVKD. J gave up 1 base and V 7 bases, and 7 bases lay outside the gene matches. CDR3 length: 15 residues.

The V call is TRBV6-6, the J call TRBJ1-1, with D hard to call. Germline V CDR1 and CDR2: MNHNY, SVGAGI (reference sequence). V lost 8 bases, J lost 1 base, and 14 bases lay in between. The CDR3 length is 14 residues. The CDR3 DNA sequence: TGTGCCAGCGCTCGCCCCGAGTCGAACACTGAAGCTTTCTTT. Encoded protein: CASARPESNTEAFF.

This clone was observed a handful of times. The same CDR3 can be traced to other DNA sequences in this sample. The rearrangement joins TRBV4-3 to TRBJ2-1; TRBD2 agrees at 7 bases. V lost 0 bases to trimming and J lost 4 bases; unmatched junction nucleotides: 3. CDR3 length: 15 residues. The germline V gene has CDR1 LGHNA and CDR2 YSLEER. DNA of the CDR3: TGCGCCAGCAGCCAAGATGGGGGGGGATACAATGAGCAGTTCTTC. This sequence encodes CASSQDGGGYNEQFF.

CDR3 DNA: TGTGCTAGTGGTTGGGTCGGGGGGGGCTCCTACAATGAGCAGTTCTTC. This gives the protein CASGWVGGGSYNEQFF. The chain couples TRBV12-5 to TRBJ2-1; 8 bases align to TRBD2. Germline V gene lookup returns CDR1 LGHNT and CDR2 FRNRAP. This CDR3 has 16 residues. J lost 0 bases, V lost 4 bases, and 5 bases had no gene match.

This chain links TRBV21-1 with TRBJ2-3; the listed D gene, TRBD2, was not tested against the DNA. TRBV21-1 is a pseudogene segment. The CDR3 totals 16 residues. For the CDR3, the DNA is TGTGCCAGCAGCAAAAAAGGGACTAGCGGGAGAGATACGCAGTATTTT. Amino acid sequence: CASSKKGTSGRDTQYF.

The J gene is TRBJ1-1, the V gene TRBV5-5; D call uncertain. V lost 2 bases to trimming and J lost 2 bases, with 7 bases between them. This CDR3 comprises 13 residues. The germline gives CDR1 SGHKS, CDR2 YYEKEE (reference sequence). In DNA, the CDR3 is TGTGCCAGCAGCTTTTCTCTTAACACTGAAGCTTTCTTT. Encoded protein: CASSFSLNTEAFF.

V gene TRBV9 combines with J gene TRBJ2-2, with 10 bases that match TRBD2. CDR1 is SGDLS and CDR2 is YYNGEE in the germline V gene. CDR3 length: 17 residues. V lost 4 bases to trimming and J lost 4 bases; unmatched junction nucleotides: 10. The CDR3 nucleotides are TGTGCCAGCAGCCCCTCTCTAGCGGGGGCTGGCACCGGGGAGCTGTTTTTT. It yields the protein CASSPSLAGAGTGELFF.

The chain recombines TRBV7-3 with TRBJ1-2, with a weak D call TRBD1 (6 bases). This CDR3 has 17 residues. Per germline, CDR1 SGHTA and CDR2 FQGTGA. The V gene lost 1 base and the J gene lost 1 base, with 16 bases spanning the gap. CDR3 region: CASSLNPWTERNYGYTF. The CDR3, as DNA: TGTGCCAGCAGCTTAAACCCCTGGACAGAGCGTAACTATGGCTACACCTTC.

DNA of the CDR3: TGCGCCAGCAGTGAGTCCGGCGGAAAGAACACTGAAGCTTTCTTT. Residues: CASSESGGKNTEAFF. This rearrangement joins TRBV10-1 to TRBJ1-1; D gene uncertain. The CDR3 spans 15 residues. V lost 0 bases and J 1 base, leaving 9 bases between the germline ends. Per the germline V gene, CDR1 is WNHNN and CDR2 is SYGVQD (reference sequence).

V and J are TRBV27 and TRBJ2-2; tentative D call: TRBD1 (6 bases). The ends were cut back, 6 bases at V and 1 base at J, with 15 bases in the middle. Germline V CDR1 and CDR2: MNHEY, SMNVEV (reference sequence). The CDR3 is 16 residues long. CDR3 DNA sequence: TGTGCCAGCAGGCAGGGGTCCTACCTGAACACCGGGGAGCTGTTTTTT. This codes for CASRQGSYLNTGELFF.

This clone came up a few times. V usage is TRBV4-3 and J usage is TRBJ2-2; D is possibly TRBD2 (5 bases). V shed 0 bases and J shed 6 bases, with 11 bases lying between them. CDR1 and CDR2 from the germline V gene are LGHNA and YSLEER. CDR3 length: 15 amino acids. CDR3 coding DNA: TGCGCCAGCAGCCAAGATACTAGTGGGGCCGGGGAGCTGTTTTTT. Encoded protein: CASSQDTSGAGELFF.

This clone was seen only once. This chain connects TRBV28 to TRBJ1-2; D call uncertain. The germline V gene has CDR1 MDHEN and CDR2 SYDVKM. This CDR3 region has 13 residues. The ends were cut back, 6 bases at V and 8 bases at J, with 16 bases in the middle. The CDR3 DNA sequence: TGTGCCAGCAGCCTCGGGGTCCCGTGGGGCTACACCTTC. As protein: CASSLGVPWGYTF.

V is TRBV9 and J is TRBJ2-2, with 8 nucleotides matching TRBD1. Trimming took 0 bases from V and 1 from J; bases not matched to a gene: 8. CDR1 SGDLS and CDR2 YYNGEE come from the germline V gene. This CDR3 has 18 amino acids. CDR3 amino acids: CASSVEDRDPLNTGELFF. The DNA for the CDR3 is TGTGCCAGCAGCGTAGAGGACAGGGACCCCTTGAACACCGGGGAGCTGTTTTTT.

This rearrangement joins TRBV6-5 to TRBJ2-7; 10 nucleotides align to TRBD1. V lost 6 bases, J lost 4 bases, and 9 bases stayed unmatched. The CDR3 is 15 amino acids. Per germline, CDR1 MNHEY and CDR2 SVGAGI. CDR3 nucleotide sequence: TGTGCCAGCAGCATGACAGGGGGCGCAGGATACGAGCAGTACTTC. Its translation: CASSMTGGAGYEQYF.

This clone was seen a handful of times. The chain combines TRBV6-5 with TRBJ2-1; 11 positions match TRBD2. V was clipped by 2 bases and J by 7 bases; unmatched bases: 4. The CDR3 runs 15 residues. CDR1 is MNHEY, CDR2 SVGAGI, per germline. CDR3 bases: TGTGCCAGCAGTTACCTTAGCGGGAGGGGAAATGAGCAGTTCTTC. Protein product: CASSYLSGRGNEQFF.

This sequence joins TRBV7-2 and TRBJ2-1; 14 bases match TRBD2. CDR3 size: 15 residues. Germline V gene sequence: CDR1 SGHTA, CDR2 FQGNSA. With 5 bases clipped from V and 8 bases from J, the junction kept 5 bases outside the gene matches. As DNA, the CDR3 is TGTGCCAGCAGCCTGGGACTAGCGGGAGTGCATGAGCAGTTCTTC. It codes for CASSLGLAGVHEQFF.

The chain carries TRBV5-1 and TRBJ2-1, with 7 bases that match TRBD2. V gave up 5 bases and J gave up 3 bases; unmatched junction bases: 5. Germline lookup yields CDR1 SGHRS and CDR2 YFSETQ. The CDR3 is made up of 14 amino acids. The CDR3, as DNA: TGCGCCAGCAGTTCAGCGGGAAACTACAATGAGCAGTTCTTC. It yields the protein CASSSAGNYNEQFF.

The J gene is TRBJ2-3, the V gene TRBV7-9; no definite D call. The V gene's germline CDR1 is SEHNR and CDR2 FQNEAQ (reference sequence). The CDR3 extends over 15 amino acids. Trimming cost V 1 base and J 0 bases, with 8 bases left between them. CDR3 in amino acids: CASSLESTSTDTQYF. The CDR3, as DNA: TGTGCCAGCAGCTTAGAGTCCACTAGCACAGATACGCAGTATTTT.

In its sample, this clone was seen a few times. This rearrangement joins TRBV4-1 to TRBJ2-3; TRBD2 matches at 10 bases. The CDR3 contains 17 residues. CDR1 MGHRA and CDR2 YSYEKL come from the germline V gene. The junction had 11 bases not matched to a gene; V was cut back by 3 bases and J by 5 bases. CDR3 sequence reads: CASSHSLAGEQEDTQYF. The CDR3 DNA is TGCGCCAGCAGCCACTCTCTAGCGGGAGAACAGGAAGATACGCAGTATTTT.